These 32 T cell receptor beta chains share one sample of origin, sequenced in a study of T cells in tumors after PD-1 blockade (dated by TCRdb to between 2019 and 2020). The label giving this sample's time point can be read as: before anti-PD-1 therapy. The receptor library was made with the immunoSEQ multiplex PCR assay. Not all clones reach the TCRdb copy of this immuneACCESS table, which keeps in-frame sequences only. Checked studies attribute under half of the gap to unresolved V genes and leave the rest unexplained. In all, the sample holds fewer than 50,000 clones, and over 75% of those were seen once. Under 5% of the sample is taken by the ten largest. The specimen comprised PBMCs, sampled before anti-PD-1 treatment. The receptor set was obtained from a human donor with basal cell carcinoma.

This clone has just one count. The rearrangement links TRBV28 to TRBJ1-4, with 11 positions matching TRBD1. Germline trimming cut 10 bases from V and 5 bases from J; bases unmatched to any gene: 12. Looked up from germline, CDR1 is MDHEN and CDR2 is SYDVKM. The CDR3 covers 16 residues. Here the CDR3 DNA reads TGTGCCACCAAGGGACAGGGGGTTTCTCGGAATGAAAAACTGTTTTTT. Translation gives CATKGQGVSRNEKLFF.

The genes are TRBV6-1 and TRBJ2-7, with D perhaps matching TRBD1 or TRBD2 (5 bases each). V shed 1 base and J shed 2 bases, with 12 bases lying between them. Germline V lookup: CDR1 MNHNS, CDR2 SASEGT. The CDR3 consists of 15 residues. For the CDR3, the DNA is TGTGCCAGCAGTGAAGGGGCAGGGACCCCCTACGAGCAGTACTTC. This codes for CASSEGAGTPYEQYF.

The rearrangement links TRBV5-5 to TRBJ1-2; 7 bases match TRBD1. The CDR3 consists of 14 residues. After removal of 2 bases from V and 4 bases from J, the junction contained 5 bases not matched to a gene. Germline V CDR1 and CDR2: SGHKS, YYEKEE (reference sequence). This CDR3 is CASSFQDRSYGYTF. As DNA, the CDR3 is TGTGCCAGCAGCTTCCAGGACAGGAGCTATGGCTACACCTTC.

This chain connects TRBV3-1 (or the pseudogene TRBV3-2) to TRBJ1-1; D is unclear. Germline V CDR1 and CDR2: LGHDT, YNNKEL (reference sequence). The CDR3 loop spans 14 amino acids. The ends were cut back, 1 base at V and 1 base at J, with 7 bases in the middle. The CDR3 region has the DNA TGTGCCAGCAGCCAAGGAAACAAGAACACTGAAGCTTTCTTT. Encoded protein: CASSQGNKNTEAFF.

This chain connects TRBV7-9 to TRBJ2-7, with 9 nucleotides matching TRBD1. The V and J ends lost 5 bases and 3 bases, in that order; junction bases with no gene match: 5. This CDR3 region has 14 residues. The germline gives CDR1 SEHNR, CDR2 FQNEAQ (reference sequence). CDR3 protein: CASSPGTGHYEQYF. The CDR3, as DNA: TGTGCCAGCAGCCCCGGGACAGGGCACTACGAGCAGTACTTC.

V gene TRBV19 combines with J gene TRBJ1-1; TRBD1 might be the D (6 bases). Germline V CDR1 and CDR2: LNHDA, SQIVND (reference sequence). Trimming stripped 4 bases from V and 11 bases from J, with 20 bases between. The CDR3 has 14 residues. CDR3 DNA: TGTGCCAGTAGTACCGGGGGGGCGATCCCAAAGGCTTTCTTT. Protein sequence: CASSTGGAIPKAFF.

This clone occurred once. CDR3 protein: CASSLRGPGTNYSPLHF. The CDR3 coding sequence is TGTGCCAGCAGTCTGAGGGGCCCGGGTACGAATTATTCACCCCTCCACTTT. The rearrangement joins TRBV6-6 to TRBJ1-6; the D gene is possibly TRBD1 (5 bases). The CDR3 is 17 residues long. V was cut by 5 bases and J by 8 bases, with 22 bases left in between. Per germline, CDR1 MNHNY and CDR2 SVGAGI (reference sequence).

The V gene is TRBV21-1, the J gene TRBJ1-2. TRBV21-1 is noted as a pseudogene. The CDR3 contains 10 residues. CDR3 DNA sequence: TGTGCCAGTCCCAGCAGAGCCTACACCTTC. This encodes CASPSRAYTF.

This clone has a handful of counts. This chain joins TRBV18 and TRBJ1-2, with D possibly matching TRBD1 (6 bases). Germline CDR1 reads KGHSH; CDR2 reads LQKENI. The CDR3 runs to 18 residues. Trimming left V 3 bases short and J 3 bases short, with 23 bases between. The CDR3 region is CASSPTHWGAVHYYGYTF. The CDR3 DNA reads TGTGCCAGCTCACCGACCCACTGGGGGGCGGTTCACTACTATGGCTACACCTTC.

The chain is built from TRBV3-1 (or the pseudogene TRBV3-2) and TRBJ2-5, with TRBD2 matching 7 bases. This CDR3 has 16 amino acids. Germline loops: CDR1 LGHDT, CDR2 YNNKEL (reference sequence). The J segment lost 5 bases and the V segment lost 3 bases, leaving 12 bases of the junction unmatched. CDR3 sequence (DNA): TGTGCCAGCAGCCAGCCCCTAGCGGCCGGGGCGGAGACCCAGTACTTC. It is translated as CASSQPLAAGAETQYF.

This sequence joins TRBV29-1 and TRBJ2-6, with a tentative D call TRBD1 (6 bases). Between the trimmed V and J ends, which lost 5 bases and 2 bases, there was a span of 13 bases. From germline, CDR1 is SQVTM and CDR2 ANQGSEA. This CDR3 is built from 15 residues. In DNA, the CDR3 is TGCAGCGTTCTCTTGCCAGGGGCTGGGGCCAACGTCCTGACTTTC. Amino acid sequence: CSVLLPGAGANVLTF.

The count of this clone is one. The J gene is TRBJ1-1, the V gene TRBV6-5, with D perhaps matching TRBD1 (5 bases). CDR3 length: 13 residues. Trimming removed 0 bases at V and 5 bases at J, with 7 bases between. The germline V gene encodes CDR1 MNHEY and CDR2 SVGAGI. CDR3 in amino acids: CASSYSGGTEAFF. In DNA form, the CDR3 reads TGTGCCAGCAGTTACTCTGGGGGGACTGAAGCTTTCTTT.

This clone was picked up one time. The chain couples TRBV6-1 to TRBJ1-5; maybe TRBD1 (5 bases). The V gene lost 2 bases and the J gene lost 6 bases, with 8 bases spanning the gap. The germline gives CDR1 MNHNS, CDR2 SASEGT. The CDR3 sequence is 13 residues long. The chain's CDR3 is CASSEKGSQPQHF. CDR3 DNA sequence: TGTGCCAGCAGTGAAAAGGGGAGTCAGCCCCAGCATTTT.

The CDR3 reads CASSMAGVTDTQYF. The CDR3 DNA follows: TGTGCCAGCAGTATGGCGGGGGTTACAGATACGCAGTATTTT. The chain is built from TRBV2 and TRBJ2-3; 7 bases fit TRBD2. The germline V gene has CDR1 SNHLY and CDR2 FYNNEI. V was clipped by 5 bases and J by 3 bases; unmatched bases: 5. The CDR3 covers 14 residues.

This clone came up a few times. The chain uses TRBV19 and TRBJ2-5, with 9 nucleotides matching TRBD1. Germline CDR1 is LNHDA and CDR2 is SQIVND (reference sequence). The length of the CDR3 is 14 residues. Trimming at V came to 5 bases and at J to 5 bases, leaving 6 bases not matched to a gene. This CDR3 reads CASSDTGGGETQYF. CDR3 nucleotide sequence: TGTGCCAGTAGTGACACAGGGGGCGGTGAGACCCAGTACTTC.

This rearrangement joins TRBV19 to TRBJ2-5, with TRBD1 identical over 10 bases. Trimming at V came to 6 bases and at J to 2 bases, leaving 12 bases not matched to a gene. This CDR3 is 17 amino acids long. CDR1 and CDR2 from the germline V gene are LNHDA and SQIVND (reference sequence). CDR3 bases: TGTGCCAGTAGCTCATTAGGTGGGACAGGGGTGCAAGAGACCCAGTACTTC. Translating gives CASSSLGGTGVQETQYF.

The chain couples TRBV7-8 to TRBJ1-6, with 7 bases fitting TRBD1. The CDR3 consists of 17 residues. Germline-derived CDR1 and CDR2 are SGHVS and FQNEAQ. V lost 1 base, J lost 10 bases, and 13 bases stayed unmatched. CDR3 in amino acids: CASSLEGVRGRLSPLHF. The DNA for the CDR3 is TGTGCCAGCAGCTTAGAAGGAGTGAGGGGGCGTTTGTCACCCCTCCACTTT. Complete variable domain (other parts from reference TRBV7-8 and TRBJ1-6): GAGVSQSPRYKVAKRGQDVALRCDPISGHVSLFWYQQALGQGPEFLTYFQNEAQLDKSGLPSDRFFAERPEGSVSTLKIQRTQQEDSAVYLCASSLEGVRGRLSPLHFGNGTRLTVT.

This chain connects TRBV4-1 to TRBJ2-4; 9 nucleotides match TRBD1. Germline loops: CDR1 MGHRA, CDR2 YSYEKL. The CDR3 sequence is 16 residues long. V lost 4 bases to trimming and J lost 2 bases; unmatched junction nucleotides: 6. CDR3: CASSLPGQGTKNIQYF. The CDR3, as DNA: TGCGCCAGCAGCCTTCCGGGACAGGGAACCAAAAACATTCAGTACTTC.

The chain employs TRBV15 and TRBJ1-6; 10 nucleotides match TRBD1. Germline V gives CDR1 LNHNV, CDR2 YYDKDF (reference sequence). This CDR3 has 13 amino acids. V lost 9 bases to trimming and J lost 5 bases; unmatched junction nucleotides: 1. Here the CDR3 reads CATGTGDNSPLHF. The CDR3 nucleotides read TGTGCCACAGGGACAGGGGATAATTCACCCCTCCACTTT. The entire variable domain, with the rest obtained from reference TRBV15 and TRBJ1-6, is as follows: DAMVIQNPRYQVTQFGKPVTLSCSQTLNHNVMYWYQQKSSQAPKLLFHYYDKDFNNEADTPDNFQSRRPNTSFCFLDIRSPGLGDTAMYLCATGTGDNSPLHFGNGTRLTVT.

The J gene is TRBJ1-1, the V gene TRBV5-1; D is perhaps TRBD1 (6 bases). The germline CDR1 and CDR2 sequences are SGHRS and YFSETQ. V was shortened by 3 bases and J by 1 base, with 10 bases between the two germline ends. The CDR3 runs to 14 residues. CDR3 protein: CASSSQGGNTEAFF. CDR3 in DNA: TGCGCCAGCAGCTCACAGGGAGGGAACACTGAAGCTTTCTTT.

The chain is built from TRBV12-3 or TRBV12-4 and TRBJ2-2; unclear D gene. The V gene lost 6 bases and the J gene lost 6 bases, with 11 bases spanning the gap. The CDR3 runs 13 residues. The CDR3 loop is CASRKDLAGELFF. The CDR3 region has the DNA TGTGCCAGCAGGAAAGACCTGGCCGGGGAGCTGTTTTTT.

The CDR3 region is CASRPTGYQETQYF. The CDR3 region has the DNA TGTGCCAGCAGACCCACAGGGTACCAAGAGACCCAGTACTTC. The V and J genes are TRBV2 and TRBJ2-5; tentatively, D is TRBD1 (6 bases). V was cut by 6 bases and J by 0 bases, with 11 bases left in between. Looked up from germline, CDR1 is SNHLY and CDR2 is FYNNEI. There are 14 residues in the CDR3. Together with reference TRBV2 and TRBJ2-5, the CDR3 gives the full variable domain: EPEVTQTPSHQVTQMGQEVILRCVPISNHLYFYWYRQILGQKVEFLVSFYNNEISEKSEIFDDQFSVERPDGSNFTLKIRSTKLEDSAMYFCASRPTGYQETQYFGPGTRLLVL.

The chain is built from TRBV28 and TRBJ2-2, with D possibly TRBD1 on 6 matching bases. Trimming shortened V by 2 bases and J by 5 bases, and 12 bases separated the two germline ends. Germline V lookup: CDR1 MDHEN, CDR2 SYDVKM. This CDR3 is built from 15 residues. CDR3 loop: CASSLKQGVTGELFF. The CDR3 bases are TGTGCCAGCAGTTTAAAACAGGGTGTAACCGGGGAGCTGTTTTTT.

This chain uses TRBV5-1 with TRBJ2-1; TRBD2 agrees at 9 bases. J lost 7 bases, V lost 1 base, and 3 bases had no gene match. Germline CDR1 is SGHRS and CDR2 is YFSETQ. This CDR3 comprises 14 residues. CDR3 loop: CASSLTSGRNEQFF. CDR3 bases: TGCGCCAGCAGCTTGACTAGCGGGCGGAATGAGCAGTTCTTC. Complete variable domain (other parts from reference TRBV5-1 and TRBJ2-1): KAGVTQTPRYLIKTRGQQVTLSCSPISGHRSVSWYQQTPGQGLQFLFEYFSETQRNKGNFPGRFSGRQFSNSRSEMNVSTLELGDSALYLCASSLTSGRNEQFFGPGTRLTVL.

The chain links TRBV6-5 to TRBJ2-5; D might be TRBD1 (6 bases). Trimming cost V 8 bases and J 7 bases, with 23 bases left between them. This CDR3 spans 15 amino acids. CDR1 is MNHEY, CDR2 SVGAGI, per germline. In DNA, the CDR3 is TGTGCCAGCGTTGGATCAGGGGTCGGAAGGGCGACCCAGTACTTC. Translated, it gives CASVGSGVGRATQYF.

The chain is built from TRBV5-3 and TRBJ1-6; a weak D match, TRBD1 (6 bases). TRBV5-3 is identified as an open reading frame with a role that is uncertain. The germline V and J ends were trimmed by 2 bases and 7 bases, with 10 bases remaining between them. This CDR3 region has 14 residues. CDR3 loop: CARSLDRRNSPLHF. CDR3 bases: TGTGCCAGAAGCTTAGACAGGCGAAATTCACCCCTCCACTTT.

The chain couples TRBV28 to TRBJ2-2, with TRBD2 matching 11 bases. The CDR3 extends over 15 amino acids. V lost 5 bases and J lost 4; bases outside the gene matches: 3. Germline CDR1 is MDHEN and CDR2 is SYDVKM. This CDR3 reads CASSLSGGATGELFF. CDR3 DNA sequence: TGTGCCAGCAGTCTTAGCGGGGGGGCCACCGGGGAGCTGTTTTTT. The whole variable domain, remainder taken from reference TRBV28 and TRBJ2-2, is DVKVTQSSRYLVKRTGEKVFLECVQDMDHENMFWYRQDPGLGLRLIYFSYDVKMKEKGDIPEGYSVSREKKERFSLILESASTNQTSMYLCASSLSGGATGELFFGEGSRLTVL.

The J gene is TRBJ1-5, the V gene TRBV11-3; D is unresolved. CDR3 length: 14 residues. Trimming stripped 3 bases from V and 5 bases from J, with 11 bases between. The V gene's germline CDR1 is SGHNT and CDR2 YENEEA. CDR3 nucleotide sequence: TGTGCCAGCAGCTTGCGGGCGGGAGATCAGCCCCAGCATTTT. It translates to CASSLRAGDQPQHF. Supplemented by reference TRBV11-3 and TRBJ1-5, the full variable domain reads EAGVVQSPRYKIIEKKQPVAFWCNPISGHNTLYWYLQNLGQGPELLIRYENEEAVDDSQLPKDRFSAERLKGVDSTLKIQPAELGDSAVYLCASSLRAGDQPQHFGDGTRLSIL.

This clone was detected only once. This chain uses TRBV6-6 with TRBJ1-4; a weak D match, TRBD1 (5 bases). The V gene's germline CDR1 is MNHNY and CDR2 SVGAGI (reference sequence). The CDR3 spans 15 residues. V lost 4 bases and J lost 4, with 13 bases in between. The CDR3 DNA reads as TGTGCCAGCAGTTTTCCGGGACGAGGTAATGAAAAACTGTTTTTT. Protein product: CASSFPGRGNEKLFF.

This clone was picked up a small number of times. The rearrangement joins TRBV29-1 to TRBJ2-4; no clear D. V was cut by 5 bases and J by 5 bases, with 10 bases left in between. CDR1 and CDR2 from the germline V gene are SQVTM and ANQGSEA. The CDR3 totals 12 residues. CDR3 residues: CSVRGSQNIQYF. The CDR3 DNA follows: TGCAGCGTTCGAGGATCGCAAAACATTCAGTACTTC.

This chain uses TRBV28 with TRBJ1-1; 7 bases match TRBD1. With 3 bases clipped from V and 5 bases from J, the junction kept 9 bases outside the gene matches. The CDR3 contains 15 residues. The germline CDR1 and CDR2 sequences are MDHEN and SYDVKM. This chain's CDR3 is CASSFRRTGLTEAFF. The CDR3 nucleotides read TGTGCCAGCAGTTTTCGTAGGACAGGATTGACTGAAGCTTTCTTT.

The chain couples TRBV2 to TRBJ2-5; D gene uncertain. V gave up 0 bases and J gave up 5 bases, with 16 bases separating them. CDR1 SNHLY and CDR2 FYNNEI come from the germline V gene. CDR3 length: 16 amino acids. Here the CDR3 reads CASSEAMVGSSETQYF. For the CDR3, the DNA is TGTGCCAGCAGTGAAGCAATGGTGGGTTCTTCGGAGACCCAGTACTTC.